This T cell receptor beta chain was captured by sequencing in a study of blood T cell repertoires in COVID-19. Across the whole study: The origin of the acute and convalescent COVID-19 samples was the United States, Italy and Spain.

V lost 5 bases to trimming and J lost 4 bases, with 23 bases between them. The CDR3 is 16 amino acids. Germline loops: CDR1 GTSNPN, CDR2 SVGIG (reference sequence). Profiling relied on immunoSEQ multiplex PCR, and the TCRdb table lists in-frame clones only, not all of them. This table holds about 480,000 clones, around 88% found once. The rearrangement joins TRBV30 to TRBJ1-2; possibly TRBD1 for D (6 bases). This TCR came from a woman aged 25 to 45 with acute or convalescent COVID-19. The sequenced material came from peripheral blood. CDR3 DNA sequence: TGTGCCTGGGGATACCGACAGGTTACCATGATCTATGGCTACACCTTC. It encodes CAWGYRQVTMIYGYTF.